This T cell receptor (beta chain) was identified in a study of T cell repertoires in aging, cancer and after chemotherapy. About the study: The full dataset contained 9.1 million or so TCR reads.

Notes on the study in general: The repertoire data cannot show anything about immunological memory following chemotherapy. Rebound thymic output was suggested by rising median generation probability during chemotherapy in each cancer cohort. Healthy donors lost TCR diversity with age mainly through richness, cancer patients through richness and evenness.

Germline V lookup: CDR1 SGDLS, CDR2 YYNGEE. Trimming took 0 bases from V and 2 from J; bases not matched to a gene: 4. The CDR3 consists of 16 residues. The template was genomic DNA from peripheral blood, not RNA. Rearranged V-D-J TRB sequences were amplified with a mixed TRB-A/B primer pool. MiXCR, run by TCRdb on the multiplex PCR reads, gives a single entry per CDR3 protein. The table lists approximately 2,000 distinct CDR3 sequences, about 28% of them singletons, with about 35% in the top ten. In its sample, this clonotype was seen once. Its target is not known. Sequenced input: blood. The gene calls are TRBV9 and TRBJ1-3; TRBD1 matches 8 bases. The clonotype comes from a human donor in good health. The CDR3 reads CASSVGDRGPGNTIYF. CDR3 bases: TGTGCCAGCAGCGTAGGAGACAGGGGCCCTGGAAACACCATATATTTT.